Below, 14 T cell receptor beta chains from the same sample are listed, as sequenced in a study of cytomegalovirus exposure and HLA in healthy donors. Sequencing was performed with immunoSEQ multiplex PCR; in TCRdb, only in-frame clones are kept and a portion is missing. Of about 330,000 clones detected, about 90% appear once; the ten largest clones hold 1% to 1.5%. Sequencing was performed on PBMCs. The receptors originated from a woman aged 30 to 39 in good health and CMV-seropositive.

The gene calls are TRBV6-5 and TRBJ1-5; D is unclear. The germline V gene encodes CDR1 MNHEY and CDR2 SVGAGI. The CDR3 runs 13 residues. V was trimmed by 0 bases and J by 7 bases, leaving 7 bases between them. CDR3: CASSYSGRQPQHF. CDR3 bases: TGTGCCAGCAGTTACTCGGGCAGGCAGCCCCAGCATTTT.

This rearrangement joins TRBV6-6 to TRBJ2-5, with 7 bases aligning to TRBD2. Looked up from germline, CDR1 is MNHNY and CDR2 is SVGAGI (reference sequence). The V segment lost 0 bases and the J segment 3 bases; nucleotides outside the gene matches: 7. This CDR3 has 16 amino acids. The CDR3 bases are TGTGCCAGCAGTTACTCGTGGCGGGGGAAGGAAGAGACCCAGTACTTC. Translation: CASSYSWRGKEETQYF.

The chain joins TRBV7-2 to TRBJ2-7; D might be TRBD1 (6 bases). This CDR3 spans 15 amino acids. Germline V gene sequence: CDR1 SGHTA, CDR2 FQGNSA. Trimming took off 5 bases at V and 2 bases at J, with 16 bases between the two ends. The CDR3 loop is CASSPTQGPTYEQYF. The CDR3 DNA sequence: TGTGCCAGCAGCCCAACCCAGGGGCCCACCTACGAGCAGTACTTC.

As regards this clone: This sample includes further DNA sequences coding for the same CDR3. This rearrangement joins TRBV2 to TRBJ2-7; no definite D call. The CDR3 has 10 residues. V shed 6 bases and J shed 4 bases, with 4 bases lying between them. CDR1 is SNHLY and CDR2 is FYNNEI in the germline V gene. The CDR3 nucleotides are TGTGCCAGCAGCTCATACGAGCAGTACTTC. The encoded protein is CASSSYEQYF. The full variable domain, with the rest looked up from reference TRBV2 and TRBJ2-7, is EPEVTQTPSHQVTQMGQEVILRCVPISNHLYFYWYRQILGQKVEFLVSFYNNEISEKSEIFDDQFSVERPDGSNFTLKIRSTKLEDSAMYFCASSSYEQYFGPGTRLTVT.

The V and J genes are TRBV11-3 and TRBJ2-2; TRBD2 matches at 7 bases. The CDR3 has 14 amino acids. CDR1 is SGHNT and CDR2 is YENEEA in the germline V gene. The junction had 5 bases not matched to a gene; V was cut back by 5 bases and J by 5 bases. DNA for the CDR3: TGTGCCAGCAGCCCCGGGACTACGACCGGGGAGCTGTTTTTT. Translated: CASSPGTTTGELFF.

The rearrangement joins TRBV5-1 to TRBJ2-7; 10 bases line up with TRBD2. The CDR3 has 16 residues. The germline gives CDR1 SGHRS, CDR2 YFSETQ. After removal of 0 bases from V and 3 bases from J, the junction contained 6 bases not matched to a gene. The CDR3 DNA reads TGCGCCAGCAGCTTGGCGATAGCGGGGGGTTACTACGAGCAGTACTTC. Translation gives CASSLAIAGGYYEQYF.

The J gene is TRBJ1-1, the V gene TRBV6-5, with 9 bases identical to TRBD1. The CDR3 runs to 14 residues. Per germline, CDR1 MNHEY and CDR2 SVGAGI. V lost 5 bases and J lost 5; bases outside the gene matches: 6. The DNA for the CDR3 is TGTGCCAGCAGTCAACAGGGGGCAGGTACTGAAGCTTTCTTT. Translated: CASSQQGAGTEAFF.

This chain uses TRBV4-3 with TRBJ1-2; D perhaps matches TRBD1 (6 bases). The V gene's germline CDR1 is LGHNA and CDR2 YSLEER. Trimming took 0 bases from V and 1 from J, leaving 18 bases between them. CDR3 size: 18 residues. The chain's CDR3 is CASSQDPPGAELNYGYTF. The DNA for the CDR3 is TGCGCCAGCAGCCAAGATCCCCCGGGGGCCGAACTTAACTATGGCTACACCTTC.

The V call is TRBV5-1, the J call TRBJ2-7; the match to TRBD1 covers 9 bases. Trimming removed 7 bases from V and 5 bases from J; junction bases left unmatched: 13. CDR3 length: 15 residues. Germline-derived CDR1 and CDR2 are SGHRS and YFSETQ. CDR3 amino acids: CASARAGTGLDEQYF. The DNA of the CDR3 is TGCGCCAGCGCTAGGGCCGGGACAGGGCTTGACGAGCAGTACTTC.

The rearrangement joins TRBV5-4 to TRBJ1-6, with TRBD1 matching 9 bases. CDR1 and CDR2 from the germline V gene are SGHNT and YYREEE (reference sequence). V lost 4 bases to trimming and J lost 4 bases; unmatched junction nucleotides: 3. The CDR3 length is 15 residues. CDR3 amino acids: CASSRDRAYNSPLHF. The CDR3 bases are TGTGCCAGCAGCAGGGACAGGGCGTATAATTCACCCCTCCACTTT.

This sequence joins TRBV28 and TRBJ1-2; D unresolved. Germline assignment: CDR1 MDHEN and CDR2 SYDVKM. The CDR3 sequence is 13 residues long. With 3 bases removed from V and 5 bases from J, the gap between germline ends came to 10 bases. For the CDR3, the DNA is TGTGCCAGCAGTTTGGGCCCCTTTTATGGCTACACCTTC. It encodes CASSLGPFYGYTF.

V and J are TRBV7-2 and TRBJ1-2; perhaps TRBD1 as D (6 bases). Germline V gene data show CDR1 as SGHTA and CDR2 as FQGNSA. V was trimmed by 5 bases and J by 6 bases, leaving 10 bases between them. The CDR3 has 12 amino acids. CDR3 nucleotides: TGTGCCAGCAGCGGGCAGGGGCATGGCTACACCTTC. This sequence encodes CASSGQGHGYTF.

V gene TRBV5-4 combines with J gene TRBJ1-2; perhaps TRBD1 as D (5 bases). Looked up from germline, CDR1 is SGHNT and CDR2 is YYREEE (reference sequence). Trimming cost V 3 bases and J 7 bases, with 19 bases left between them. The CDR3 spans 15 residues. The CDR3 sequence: CASSSNPGPLGGYTF. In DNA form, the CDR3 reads TGTGCCAGCAGCTCAAACCCAGGGCCTCTGGGTGGCTACACCTTC.

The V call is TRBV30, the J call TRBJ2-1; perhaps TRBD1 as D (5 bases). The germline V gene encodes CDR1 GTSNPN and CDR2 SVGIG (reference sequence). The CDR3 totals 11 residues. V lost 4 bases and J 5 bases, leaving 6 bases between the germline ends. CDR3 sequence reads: CAWTDNNEQFF. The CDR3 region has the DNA TGTGCCTGGACGGACAACAATGAGCAGTTCTTC.